Shown below are 12 T cell receptor beta chains from a single sample sequenced in a study of blood T cell repertoires in COVID-19. TCRdb's copy holds only in-frame clones and misses some; the assay was immunoSEQ multiplex PCR. The table has fewer than 200,000 clones, around 87% seen once; the top ten hold 2.5%. The sample consisted of peripheral blood. The source is a man in his forties with active or convalescent COVID-19.

This chain joins TRBV9 and TRBJ1-3; TRBD1 might be the D (5 bases). The CDR3 runs to 14 residues. CDR1 SGDLS and CDR2 YYNGEE come from the germline V gene. The ends were cut back, 1 base at V and 1 base at J, with 6 bases in the middle. The CDR3 here is CASSVQGSGNTIYF. Here the CDR3 DNA reads TGTGCCAGCAGCGTACAGGGTTCTGGAAACACCATATATTTT.

The chain joins TRBV19 to TRBJ1-5; 10 bases match TRBD1. CDR1 and CDR2 from the germline V gene are LNHDA and SQIVND (reference sequence). V gave up 6 bases and J gave up 5 bases; unmatched junction bases: 10. CDR3 length: 16 residues. CDR3 loop: CASSPLRGTGDQPQHF. Written as DNA, the CDR3 is TGTGCCAGTAGCCCCCTGAGGGGGACAGGGGATCAGCCCCAGCATTTT.

V usage is TRBV7-9 and J usage is TRBJ1-2; a weak D match, TRBD1 (6 bases). Germline CDR1 reads SEHNR; CDR2 reads FQNEAQ (reference sequence). This CDR3 spans 15 amino acids. V lost 0 bases and J 7 bases, leaving 15 bases between the germline ends. DNA for the CDR3: TGTGCCAGCAGCTTAGCGAGTACAGGGATAGGTGGCTACACCTTC. This gives the protein CASSLASTGIGGYTF. Supplemented by reference TRBV7-9 and TRBJ1-2, the full variable domain reads DTGVSQNPRHKITKRGQNVTFRCDPISEHNRLYWYRQTLGQGPEFLTYFQNEAQLEKSRLLSDRFSAERPKGSFSTLEIQRTEQGDSAMYLCASSLASTGIGGYTFGSGTRLTVV.

The CDR3 region has the DNA TGTGCCTGGGAGCGCCCAGGGGTGGGGAACACTGAAGCTTTCTTT. It codes for CAWERPGVGNTEAFF. This chain connects TRBV30 to TRBJ1-1, with D possibly matching TRBD1 (6 bases). The germline gives CDR1 GTSNPN, CDR2 SVGIG (reference sequence). The CDR3 runs to 15 residues. Trimming pared 5 bases from V and 1 base from J, leaving 17 bases between. Filled out from reference TRBV30 and TRBJ1-1, the complete variable domain reads SQTIHQWPATLVQPVGSPLSLECTVEGTSNPNLYWYRQAAGRGLQLLFYSVGIGQISSEVPQNLSASRPQDRQFILSSKKLLLSDSGFYLCAWERPGVGNTEAFFGQGTRLTVV.

CDR3 residues: CASSKDRGAETQYF. The CDR3 DNA sequence: TGTGCCAGCAGCAAAGACAGGGGAGCCGAGACCCAGTACTTC. The chain has TRBV9 and TRBJ2-5, with TRBD1 identical over 8 bases. The CDR3 is 14 residues long. Per germline, CDR1 SGDLS and CDR2 YYNGEE. The V and J ends lost 4 bases and 5 bases, in that order; junction bases with no gene match: 7.

The V and J genes are TRBV28 and TRBJ2-2, with 11 bases fitting TRBD1. J was trimmed by 7 bases and V by 5 bases; bases with no gene match: 12. The CDR3 covers 17 residues. Per the germline V gene, CDR1 is MDHEN and CDR2 is SYDVKM. The CDR3 loop reads CASSTEDRGRPVGELFF. The CDR3 bases are TGTGCCAGCAGTACGGAGGACAGGGGGCGGCCCGTCGGGGAGCTGTTTTTT.

The gene calls are TRBV3-1 (or the pseudogene TRBV3-2) and TRBJ2-1; maybe TRBD2 (5 bases). CDR3 length: 14 residues. CDR1 is LGHDT, CDR2 YNNKEL, per germline (reference sequence). Trimming pared 4 bases from V and 4 bases from J, leaving 11 bases between. CDR3 loop: CASSRLAGYNEQFF. For the CDR3, the DNA is TGTGCCAGCAGCCGCCTAGCCGGTTACAATGAGCAGTTCTTC.

Worth noting for this clone: A read error may account for a junction end that differs from germline. V usage is TRBV11-1 and J usage is TRBJ1-6; D gene uncertain. The CDR3 sequence is 14 residues long. Germline V gene sequence: CDR1 SGHAT, CDR2 FQDESV (reference sequence). The chain's CDR3 is CASSFRGNNSPLHF. The CDR3 bases are TGTGCCAGCAGCTTTCGAGGGAATAACTCACCCCTCCACTTT. The full variable domain, its missing parts supplied by reference TRBV11-1 and TRBJ1-6, is EAEVAQSPRYKITEKSQAVAFWCDPISGHATLYWYRQILGQGPELLVQFQDESVVDDSQLPKDRFSAERLKGVDSTLKIQPAELGDSAMYLCASSFRGNNSPLHFGNGTRLTVT.

This chain connects TRBV6-5 to TRBJ2-7; the D is unclear. V was shortened by 2 bases and J by 6 bases, with 8 bases between the two germline ends. Germline V gene sequence: CDR1 MNHEY, CDR2 SVGAGI. This CDR3 has 12 residues. The CDR3 nucleotides read TGTGCCAGCAGTTACAGGAGCTTCGAGCAGTACTTC. Its translation: CASSYRSFEQYF.

This chain joins TRBV21-1 and TRBJ1-1. TRBV21-1 is shown as a pseudogene. This CDR3 has 17 amino acids. CDR3 amino acids: CASSKIPGGQTETEAFF. Here the CDR3 DNA reads TGTGCCAGCAGCAAAATTCCCGGGGGGCAAACCGAGACTGAAGCTTTCTTT.

V and J are TRBV9 and TRBJ2-1, with D tentatively TRBD2 (5 bases). CDR1 is SGDLS, CDR2 YYNGEE, per germline. This CDR3 is 14 amino acids long. V dropped 1 base and J dropped 8 bases, with 13 bases sitting between them. The CDR3 DNA sequence: TGTGCCAGCAGCGTATCGGGAAGGGCCGATGAGCAGTTCTTC. It specifies CASSVSGRADEQFF.

The V and J genes are TRBV20-1 and TRBJ1-4, with D unresolved. Germline V lookup: CDR1 DFQATT, CDR2 SNEGSKA (reference sequence). CDR3 size: 11 residues. Trimming cost V 5 bases and J 4 bases, with 5 bases left between them. The CDR3 DNA is TGCAGTGCTTCCCTTAATGAAAAACTGTTTTTT. Protein sequence: CSASLNEKLFF.